This is a list of T cell receptor beta chains from one sample in a study of T cell responses to AZD1222 COVID-19 vaccine. Produced via immunoSEQ multiplex PCR; TCRdb's table is partial and in-frame only. The table includes more than 140,000 clones, around 89% detected once. Specimen: peripheral blood, collected on day 0 of MenACWY control vaccination. All receptors come from an adult in good health. The CDR3 runs from the conserved cysteine through the conserved F or W. The D gene is left open where the match is weak. Some rows have no size entry. The others give once, few or many, or a class for an expanded clone.

J gene: TRBJ1-3
V gene: TRBV6-5
clone size: .
D gene: .
CDR3 protein: CASSFSGGIGNTIYF
CDR3 DNA: TGTGCCAGCAGTTTTTCGGGGGGAATAGGAAACACCATATATTTT

J gene: TRBJ2-1
V gene: TRBV6-5
clone size: .
D gene: .
CDR3 protein: CASSYSTPGGNEQFF
CDR3 DNA: TGTGCCAGCAGTTACTCGACCCCAGGAGGCAATGAGCAGTTCTTC

J gene: TRBJ2-2
V gene: TRBV2
clone size: .
D gene: TRBD1
CDR3 protein: CASRRDRGSAGELFF
CDR3 DNA: TGTGCCAGCAGGAGGGACAGGGGTTCGGCCGGGGAGCTGTTTTTT

J gene: TRBJ2-3
V gene: TRBV6-5
clone size: .
D gene: .
CDR3 protein: CASRTQGSTDTQYF
CDR3 DNA: TGTGCCAGCAGGACCCAGGGCAGCACAGATACGCAGTATTTT

J gene: TRBJ2-4
V gene: TRBV19
clone size: .
D gene: .
CDR3 protein: CASSIGRSLAKNIQYF
CDR3 DNA: TGTGCCAGTAGTATAGGGCGGTCACTAGCCAAAAACATTCAGTACTTC

J gene: TRBJ2-4
V gene: TRBV10-3
clone size: .
D gene: TRBD2
CDR3 protein: CAISDSQGGVFKNIQYF
CDR3 DNA: TGTGCCATCAGTGACTCCCAGGGAGGGGTTTTTAAAAACATTCAGTACTTC

J gene: TRBJ2-5
V gene: TRBV7-9
clone size: .
D gene: .
CDR3 protein: CASSFRQKETQYF
CDR3 DNA: TGTGCCAGCAGCTTTCGGCAGAAAGAGACCCAGTACTTC

J gene: TRBJ1-2
V gene: TRBV28
clone size: .
D gene: .
CDR3 protein: CASSLRRTAANYGYTF
CDR3 DNA: TGTGCCAGCAGCCTCCGAAGGACAGCAGCTAACTATGGCTACACCTTC

J gene: TRBJ1-1
V gene: TRBV15
clone size: .
D gene: .
CDR3 protein: CATSRDKRATEAFF
CDR3 DNA: TGTGCCACCAGCAGAGATAAGCGAGCGACTGAAGCTTTCTTT

J gene: TRBJ1-2
V gene: TRBV7-2
clone size: .
D gene: TRBD1
CDR3 protein: CASSPGQGAYGYTF
CDR3 DNA: TGTGCCAGCAGCCCCGGACAGGGAGCCTATGGCTACACCTTC

J gene: TRBJ2-4
V gene: TRBV6-6
clone size: once
D gene: .
CDR3 protein: CASSISLAGDSIQYF
CDR3 DNA: TGTGCCAGCAGTATTAGTCTAGCCGGTGACAGCATTCAGTACTTC

J gene: TRBJ2-7
V gene: TRBV5-1
clone size: .
D gene: .
CDR3 protein: CASSPGQQGRSEQYF
CDR3 DNA: TGCGCCAGCAGCCCCGGCCAGCAGGGAAGGTCCGAGCAGTACTTC

J gene: TRBJ1-5
V gene: TRBV6-5
clone size: few
D gene: .
CDR3 protein: CASSKQVGGQPQHF
CDR3 DNA: TGTGCCAGCAGTAAACAGGTCGGCGGTCAGCCCCAGCATTTT

J gene: TRBJ1-4
V gene: TRBV4-1
clone size: .
D gene: TRBD1
CDR3 protein: CASSQDYIGTGLNEKLFF
CDR3 DNA: TGCGCCAGCAGCCAAGATTACATAGGGACAGGGCTTAATGAAAAACTGTTTTTT

J gene: TRBJ1-5
V gene: TRBV27
clone size: .
D gene: .
CDR3 protein: CASSAGQTGQPQHF
CDR3 DNA: TGTGCCAGCAGTGCCGGACAAACAGGTCAGCCCCAGCATTTT

J gene: TRBJ1-4
V gene: TRBV10-3
clone size: .
D gene: .
CDR3 protein: CAISERGGQEKLFF
CDR3 DNA: TGTGCCATCAGTGAACGAGGGGGGCAGGAAAAACTGTTTTTT

J gene: TRBJ2-2
V gene: TRBV3-1/TRBV3-2
clone size: .
D gene: TRBD2
CDR3 protein: CASSVRTSGRNTGELFF
CDR3 DNA: TGTGCCAGCAGCGTCAGGACTAGCGGGAGAAATACCGGGGAGCTGTTTTTT

J gene: TRBJ2-1
V gene: TRBV7-3
clone size: .
D gene: .
CDR3 protein: CASSATIGTVYNEQFF
CDR3 DNA: TGTGCCAGCAGCGCGACAATAGGGACGGTATACAATGAGCAGTTCTTC

J gene: TRBJ2-3
V gene: TRBV11-3
clone size: .
D gene: TRBD1
CDR3 protein: CASAYQGGASTQYF
CDR3 DNA: TGTGCCAGCGCGTATCAAGGGGGCGCATCTACGCAGTATTTT

J gene: TRBJ1-2
V gene: TRBV29-1
clone size: .
D gene: .
CDR3 protein: CSVVGGGYGYTF
CDR3 DNA: TGCAGCGTCGTTGGAGGGGGCTATGGCTACACCTTC

J gene: TRBJ1-4
V gene: TRBV2
clone size: .
D gene: .
CDR3 protein: CASSKSKASNEKLFF
CDR3 DNA: TGTGCCAGCAGTAAATCTAAAGCCTCGAATGAAAAACTGTTTTTT

J gene: TRBJ2-7
V gene: TRBV5-6
clone size: .
D gene: TRBD1
CDR3 protein: CASSGTGGSYEQYF
CDR3 DNA: TGTGCCAGCAGCGGGACAGGGGGCTCCTACGAGCAGTACTTC

J gene: TRBJ1-1
V gene: TRBV5-1
clone size: .
D gene: TRBD1
CDR3 protein: CASSLGGQRLGNTEAFF
CDR3 DNA: TGCGCCAGCAGCTTGGGGGGACAGCGCCTTGGGAACACTGAAGCTTTCTTT

J gene: TRBJ1-1
V gene: TRBV10-3
clone size: .
D gene: .
CDR3 protein: CAAGMEGGYTEAFF
CDR3 DNA: TGTGCCGCAGGCATGGAGGGGGGGTACACTGAAGCTTTCTTT

J gene: TRBJ2-1
V gene: TRBV10-3
clone size: .
D gene: .
CDR3 protein: CAISESSGSGEQFF
CDR3 DNA: TGTGCCATCAGTGAGTCGTCAGGGAGTGGTGAGCAGTTCTTC

J gene: TRBJ2-6
V gene: TRBV7-2
clone size: once
D gene: TRBD1
CDR3 protein: CASTSWAGGVSGANVLTF
CDR3 DNA: TGTGCCAGCACCTCTTGGGCAGGGGGCGTGTCTGGGGCCAACGTCCTGACTTTC

J gene: TRBJ2-6
V gene: TRBV4-3
clone size: .
D gene: .
CDR3 protein: CASSLWGANVLTF
CDR3 DNA: TGCGCCAGCAGCCTTTGGGGGGCCAACGTCCTGACTTTC

J gene: TRBJ2-7
V gene: TRBV6-5
clone size: .
D gene: .
CDR3 protein: CASSYGRRSSYEQYF
CDR3 DNA: TGTGCCAGCAGCTACGGACGGAGAAGCTCCTACGAGCAGTACTTC

J gene: TRBJ2-1
V gene: TRBV18
clone size: once
D gene: TRBD2
CDR3 protein: CASSPLGGGSLDEQFF
CDR3 DNA: TGTGCCAGCTCACCACTGGGCGGCGGGAGTCTCGATGAGCAGTTCTTC

J gene: TRBJ2-1
V gene: TRBV30
clone size: .
D gene: .
CDR3 protein: CACLDPPYNEQFF
CDR3 DNA: TGTGCCTGCCTCGACCCACCCTACAATGAGCAGTTCTTC

J gene: TRBJ2-7
V gene: TRBV7-9
clone size: once
D gene: .
CDR3 protein: CASSPGVASSYEQYF
CDR3 DNA: TGTGCCAGCAGCCCCGGAGTAGCGAGCTCCTACGAGCAGTACTTC

J gene: TRBJ1-1
V gene: TRBV19
clone size: .
D gene: .
CDR3 protein: CASSSGGNTEAFF
CDR3 DNA: TGTGCCAGTAGTAGCGGGGGGAACACTGAAGCTTTCTTT

J gene: TRBJ2-2
V gene: TRBV2
clone size: .
D gene: .
CDR3 protein: CASSESGRNTGELFF
CDR3 DNA: TGTGCCAGCAGTGAGTCAGGGCGTAACACCGGGGAGCTGTTTTTT

J gene: TRBJ1-1
V gene: TRBV24-1
clone size: .
D gene: .
CDR3 protein: CATSDTQGWAFF
CDR3 DNA: TGTGCCACCAGTGATACTCAGGGCTGGGCTTTCTTT

J gene: TRBJ2-3
V gene: TRBV24-1
clone size: .
D gene: TRBD2
CDR3 protein: CATSDTGLAGFATDTQYF
CDR3 DNA: TGTGCCACCAGTGATACGGGACTAGCGGGATTTGCTACAGATACGCAGTATTTT

J gene: TRBJ1-1
V gene: TRBV29-1
clone size: .
D gene: TRBD1
CDR3 protein: CSVAVQGINTEAFF
CDR3 DNA: TGCAGCGTTGCAGTACAGGGGATTAACACTGAAGCTTTCTTT

J gene: TRBJ2-5
V gene: TRBV9
clone size: .
D gene: .
CDR3 protein: CASSPGASGEQTQYF
CDR3 DNA: TGTGCCAGCAGCCCAGGGGCCTCGGGGGAACAGACCCAGTACTTC

J gene: TRBJ1-1
V gene: TRBV11-3
clone size: .
D gene: .
CDR3 protein: CASSPDGPNTEAFF
CDR3 DNA: TGTGCCAGCAGCCCGGACGGACCGAACACTGAAGCTTTCTTT

J gene: TRBJ2-1
V gene: TRBV7-9
clone size: .
D gene: .
CDR3 protein: CASSLRYTEQFF
CDR3 DNA: TGTGCCAGCAGCTTACGATACACTGAGCAGTTCTTC

J gene: TRBJ1-2
V gene: TRBV21-1
clone size: .
D gene: .
CDR3 protein: CASSNSGQGDYGYTF
CDR3 DNA: TGTGCCAGCAGCAATTCAGGACAGGGAGACTATGGCTACACCTTC

J gene: TRBJ1-1
V gene: TRBV6-2/TRBV6-3
clone size: .
D gene: TRBD1
CDR3 protein: CASSYQGANTEAFF
CDR3 DNA: TGTGCCAGCAGTTATCAGGGGGCGAACACTGAAGCTTTCTTT

J gene: TRBJ1-1
V gene: TRBV5-4
clone size: .
D gene: .
CDR3 protein: CASSPAPRGGNTEAFF
CDR3 DNA: TGTGCCAGCAGCCCGGCCCCGAGGGGGGGGAACACTGAAGCTTTCTTT

J gene: TRBJ1-2
V gene: TRBV27
clone size: .
D gene: .
CDR3 protein: CASSFGTSHGYTF
CDR3 DNA: TGTGCCAGCAGTTTCGGAACATCCCATGGCTACACCTTC

J gene: TRBJ1-5
V gene: TRBV4-3
clone size: .
D gene: .
CDR3 protein: CASSQDWAYYSNQPQHF
CDR3 DNA: TGCGCCAGCAGCCAAGATTGGGCCTATTATAGCAATCAGCCCCAGCATTTT

J gene: TRBJ1-5
V gene: TRBV9
clone size: once
D gene: .
CDR3 protein: CASSVASNQPQHF
CDR3 DNA: TGTGCCAGCAGCGTAGCCAGCAATCAGCCCCAGCATTTT

J gene: TRBJ1-3
V gene: TRBV5-1
clone size: once
D gene: TRBD1
CDR3 protein: CASDTGDGNTIYF
CDR3 DNA: TGCGCCAGCGATACAGGGGACGGAAACACCATATATTTT

J gene: TRBJ2-1
V gene: TRBV28
clone size: .
D gene: TRBD2
CDR3 protein: CASRPQSGGLGEQFF
CDR3 DNA: TGTGCCAGCAGGCCCCAGAGCGGGGGACTGGGTGAGCAGTTCTTC

J gene: TRBJ2-2
V gene: TRBV7-8
clone size: .
D gene: .
CDR3 protein: CASSLEVMNTGELFF
CDR3 DNA: TGTGCCAGCAGCTTAGAAGTTATGAACACCGGGGAGCTGTTTTTT

J gene: TRBJ1-2
V gene: TRBV30
clone size: .
D gene: .
CDR3 protein: CAWTGEESGWGIQGYTF
CDR3 DNA: TGTGCCTGGACAGGGGAGGAAAGTGGATGGGGTATACAGGGCTACACCTTC

J gene: TRBJ2-7
V gene: TRBV27
clone size: .
D gene: TRBD1
CDR3 protein: CASSLGTGSHSYEQYF
CDR3 DNA: TGTGCCAGCAGTCTCGGGACAGGTTCCCACTCCTACGAGCAGTACTTC

J gene: TRBJ2-5
V gene: TRBV5-1
clone size: .
D gene: TRBD1
CDR3 protein: CASSLGGQVYQETQYF
CDR3 DNA: TGCGCCAGCAGCTTGGGGGGACAGGTGTACCAAGAGACCCAGTACTTC

J gene: TRBJ1-4
V gene: TRBV18
clone size: .
D gene: TRBD1
CDR3 protein: CASSRQQGQTEKLFF
CDR3 DNA: TGTGCCAGCTCACGACAGCAGGGACAGACGGAAAAACTGTTTTTT

J gene: TRBJ1-4
V gene: TRBV10-3
clone size: once
D gene: .
CDR3 protein: CAISELRGSGLEKLFF
CDR3 DNA: TGTGCCATCAGTGAGTTAAGAGGGAGCGGGTTAGAAAAACTGTTTTTT

J gene: TRBJ2-7
V gene: TRBV28
clone size: .
D gene: TRBD2
CDR3 protein: CASSSWTSGNYEQYF
CDR3 DNA: TGTGCCAGCAGTTCCTGGACTAGCGGCAACTACGAGCAGTACTTC

J gene: TRBJ1-2
V gene: TRBV6-5
clone size: .
D gene: TRBD1
CDR3 protein: CASSYNAGTGVGYTF
CDR3 DNA: TGTGCCAGCAGTTACAACGCCGGGACAGGTGTCGGCTACACCTTC